The T cell receptor beta chain described here comes from a study of blood T cell repertoires in COVID-19. At the level of the study: Sites across the United States, Italy and Spain contributed samples from acute and convalescent COVID-19. Sample material is recorded as cDNA or gDNA derived from T cells, B-cell-depleted T cells, or PBMCs.

V lost 2 bases to trimming and J lost 4 bases, with 9 bases between them. The CDR3 length is 14 residues. The germline CDR1 and CDR2 sequences are SGHTA and FQGTGA. As originally analysed: The assay estimated nucleated cells by amplifying reference gene primers. Here immunoSEQ multiplex PCR was the method, and the copy in TCRdb shows in-frame clones only, minus some. V and J calls and clone size are as listed in that table; D and trimming were resolved from the DNA. In the table there are over 25,000 clones, about 92% of which are singletons. The material sequenced was peripheral blood. The chain joins TRBV7-3 to TRBJ2-1; no clear D gene. The TCR originated in a man between 50 and 59 years old with active COVID-19. The CDR3 coding sequence is TGTGCCAGCAGCTTAGGGTTACAGTACAATGAGCAGTTCTTC. This codes for CASSLGLQYNEQFF.